This T cell receptor beta chain derives from a study of blood T cells in healthy people across ages. This CDR3 contains 11 residues. Germline values: CDR1 SGHRS, CDR2 YFSETQ. Trimming shortened V by 7 bases and J by 7 bases, and 12 bases separated the two germline ends. A second PCR of 7 to 11 cycles used a sample-barcoded 5' primer and a J-beta primer mix. Each CDR3 protein gets one entry after TCRdb re-called the 5' RACE reads with MiXCR. The data show 800,000 or so distinct CDR3 sequences, 60% to 80% seen once. The TCR was taken from a man aged 25 to 40 in good health. This rearrangement joins TRBV5-1 to TRBJ2-7; possibly TRBD1 for D (7 bases). Sequenced sample: blood. DNA of the CDR3: TGCGCCAGCCGGAGGGGGCGTGAGCAGTACTTC. Its translation: CASRRGREQYF.